This TCR beta chain was recorded in a study of shared clonotypes between healthy human individuals. This clone has only a few counts. Those who donated, Caucasian adults without exception, all lived in Nashville, Tennessee. The J segment lost 4 bases and the V segment lost 4 bases, leaving 9 bases of the junction unmatched. The CDR3 runs 17 residues. CDR1 and CDR2 from the germline V gene are SEHNR and FQNEAQ (reference sequence). Sequencing was performed with immunoSEQ multiplex PCR; in TCRdb, only in-frame clones are kept and a portion is missing. The sample includes approximately 1,500,000 clones, under 99% seen only once; the top ten take 0.4% to 0.45%.

Sequencing used naive CD4+ T cells sorted from blood. Sample subset: CD45RA+ positively selected. The receptor comes from a man under 40 in good health. This chain links TRBV7-9 with TRBJ2-1; 11 bases map to TRBD2. DNA for the CDR3: TGTGCCAGCAGCTCAGACCGGACTAGCGGGCTGTACAATGAGCAGTTCTTC. Translation gives CASSSDRTSGLYNEQFF.